Following are 8 T cell receptor beta chains from one sample sequenced in a study of cytomegalovirus exposure and HLA in healthy donors. It was with 60 Vbeta and 13 Jbeta primers that the PCR ran. Only in-frame clones appear in the TCRdb table, and some are missing; sequencing was by immunoSEQ multiplex PCR. This sample has about 180,000 clones; approximately 84% occur once, and the top ten carry 0.35% to 0.4%. Specimen: PBMCs. These receptors all come from a boy aged 2-15 years in good health and CMV-seronegative.

This rearrangement joins TRBV4-1 to TRBJ1-1, with D tentatively TRBD1 (5 bases). The CDR3 has 17 amino acids. The ends were cut back, 4 bases at V and 4 bases at J, with 22 bases in the middle. Germline V gene data show CDR1 as MGHRA and CDR2 as YSYEKL. The CDR3 DNA is TGCGCCAGCAGCCGCCTAGGCCAGGGTGTCAGGATCACTGAAGCTTTCTTT. Its translation: CASSRLGQGVRITEAFF.

The chain is built from TRBV28 and TRBJ2-3; 12 bases align to TRBD2. Unmatched junction bases numbered 16, after V lost 6 bases and J lost 6 bases. The length of the CDR3 is 18 residues. Germline V gene lookup returns CDR1 MDHEN and CDR2 SYDVKM. CDR3 protein: CASSRHPGLAGRWDTQYF. CDR3 DNA sequence: TGTGCCAGCAGCCGCCATCCTGGACTAGCGGGACGCTGGGATACGCAGTATTTT.

There are a few counts of this clone. The CDR3, as DNA: TGTGCCAGTAGTATAGTCCTTAATGAAAAACTGTTTTTT. Its translation: CASSIVLNEKLFF. The chain carries TRBV19 and TRBJ1-4; D remains unclear. The V gene lost 1 base and the J gene lost 4 bases, with 4 bases spanning the gap. The CDR3 covers 13 residues. Germline-derived CDR1 and CDR2 are LNHDA and SQIVND (reference sequence).

The chain couples TRBV7-2 to TRBJ2-7; 8 nucleotides line up with TRBD2. The V and J ends lost 2 bases and 3 bases, in that order; junction bases with no gene match: 6. This CDR3 comprises 15 residues. Germline lookup yields CDR1 SGHTA and CDR2 FQGNSA. The CDR3 loop is CASSLLASGYYEQYF. CDR3 sequence (DNA): TGTGCCAGCAGCTTATTGGCTAGCGGGTACTACGAGCAGTACTTC.

CDR3 residues: CASSPQRRMGLYGYTF. CDR3 DNA sequence: TGTGCCAGCAGCCCCCAGAGGAGGATGGGCCTCTATGGCTACACCTTC. This chain links TRBV5-6 with TRBJ1-2; D is uncertain. V was clipped by 4 bases and J by 4 bases, with 20 bases between them. Germline-derived CDR1 and CDR2 are SGHDT and YYEEEE. This CDR3 is 16 amino acids long.

This chain links TRBV10-3 with TRBJ1-2, with D possibly being TRBD1 (6 bases). Between the trimmed V and J ends, which lost 0 bases and 5 bases, there was a span of 7 bases. Germline loops: CDR1 ENHRY, CDR2 SYGVKD. The CDR3 runs to 13 residues. This chain's CDR3 is CAISESGQYGYTF. Written as DNA, the CDR3 is TGTGCCATCAGTGAGTCAGGACAGTATGGCTACACCTTC.

CDR3 region: CASSLGQGASNEQFF. The CDR3 DNA reads as TGCGCCAGCAGCTTGGGACAGGGGGCGAGTAATGAGCAGTTCTTC. The chain links TRBV5-1 to TRBJ2-1, with TRBD1 matching over 10 bases. The CDR3 sequence is 15 residues long. Per germline, CDR1 SGHRS and CDR2 YFSETQ. Trimming removed 0 bases from V and 7 bases from J; junction bases left unmatched: 4.

The chain couples TRBV27 to TRBJ2-2; possible D gene TRBD2, 6 bases. From germline, CDR1 is MNHEY and CDR2 SMNVEV (reference sequence). The CDR3 loop spans 13 amino acids. Trimming took off 5 bases at V and 6 bases at J, with 10 bases between the two ends. The DNA for the CDR3 is TGTGCCAGCAGTCAAAGACTAGCCGGGGAGCTGTTTTTT. Its translation is CASSQRLAGELFF.